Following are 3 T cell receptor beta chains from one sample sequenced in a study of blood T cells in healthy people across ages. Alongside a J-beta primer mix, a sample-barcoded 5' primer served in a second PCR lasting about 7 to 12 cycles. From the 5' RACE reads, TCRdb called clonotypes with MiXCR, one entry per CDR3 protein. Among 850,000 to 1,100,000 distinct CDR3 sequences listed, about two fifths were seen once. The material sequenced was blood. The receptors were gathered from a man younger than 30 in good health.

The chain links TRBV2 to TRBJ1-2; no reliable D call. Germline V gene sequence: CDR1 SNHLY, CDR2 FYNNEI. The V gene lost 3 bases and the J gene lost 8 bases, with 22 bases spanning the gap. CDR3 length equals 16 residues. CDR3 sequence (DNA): TGTGCCAGCAGTGAGTTAAGAGGTAGACTCGGGAAGGGCTACACCTTC. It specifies CASSELRGRLGKGYTF.

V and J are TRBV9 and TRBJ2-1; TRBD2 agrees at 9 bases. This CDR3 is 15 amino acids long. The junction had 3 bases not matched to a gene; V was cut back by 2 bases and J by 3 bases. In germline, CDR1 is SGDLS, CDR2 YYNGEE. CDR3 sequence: CASSVSSGDYNEQFF. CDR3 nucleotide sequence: TGTGCCAGCAGCGTCTCTAGCGGGGACTACAATGAGCAGTTCTTC.

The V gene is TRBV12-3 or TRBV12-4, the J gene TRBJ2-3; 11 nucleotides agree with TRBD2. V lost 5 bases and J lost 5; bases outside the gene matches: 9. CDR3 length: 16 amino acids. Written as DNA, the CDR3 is TGTGCCAGCAGTATTACTAGCGGGGGACGAGGAGATACGCAGTATTTT. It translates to CASSITSGGRGDTQYF.